The rows below give T cell receptor beta chains drawn from one sample of a study of blood T cells in healthy people across ages. TCRdb ran MiXCR on the 5' RACE reads and lists one entry per CDR3 protein. The data contain approximately 1.5 million distinct CDR3 sequences, roughly a third of them singletons. The specimen sequenced was blood. The receptor source for this set is a woman aged 25 to 45 in good health. Both conserved end residues are part of each CDR3. A D gene is named only where the DNA matches it firmly. Part of the rows lack a size; the others show once, few, many or a class for expanded clones.

clone size,CDR3 length,J gene,V gene,D gene,CDR3 protein,CDR3 DNA
-,13,TRBJ2-3,TRBV12-3/TRBV12-4,TRBD2,CAAGAGGADAQYF,TGTGCAGCGGGAGCGGGGGGCGCGGATGCGCAATATTTT
few,17,TRBJ2-3,TRBV6-2/TRBV6-3,TRBD2,CASSYSRTSGGTDTQYF,TGTGCCAGCAGTTACTCTAGGACTAGCGGGGGGACAGATACGCAGTATTTT
-,15,TRBJ1-5,TRBV7-8,TRBD1,CASSPTQGAGQPQHF,TGTGCCAGCAGCCCCACCCAGGGGGCAGGTCAGCCCCAGCATTTT
-,17,TRBJ1-4,TRBV3-1,-,CASSQDRGRATNEKLFF,TGTGCCAGCAGCCAAGACCGAGGCCGGGCCACTAATGAAAAACTGTTTTTT
-,17,TRBJ1-1,TRBV7-8,-,CASSLVWLGTMNTEAFF,TGTGCCAGCAGCTTAGTATGGTTGGGCACCATGAACACTGAAGCTTTCTTT
few,16,TRBJ2-7,TRBV27,TRBD2,CASSPSSGRVTYEQYF,TGTGCCAGCAGTCCCTCTAGCGGGAGGGTTACCTACGAGCAGTACTTC
-,12,TRBJ2-1,TRBV9,-,CASSSQQGEQFF,TGTGCCAGCAGCTCTCAGCAGGGTGAGCAGTTCTTC
-,15,TRBJ2-7,TRBV20-1,-,CSARDQGRGGYEQYF,TGCAGTGCTAGAGATCAGGGGCGGGGTGGCTACGAGCAGTACTTC
-,15,TRBJ1-1,TRBV3-1,-,CASSPQGKLNTEAFF,TGTGCCAGCAGCCCCCAGGGGAAACTGAACACTGAAGCTTTCTTT
-,14,TRBJ2-2,TRBV7-6,-,CASSYGAGTGELFF,TGTGCCAGCAGCTACGGGGCCGGCACCGGGGAGCTGTTTTTT
few,13,TRBJ2-7,TRBV20-1,TRBD2,CSALAGVSYEQYF,TGCAGTGCTTTAGCGGGGGTCTCCTACGAGCAGTACTTC
-,15,TRBJ1-2,TRBV6-6,-,CASSYSKAGEGGYTF,TGTGCCAGCAGTTACTCGAAGGCAGGGGAGGGAGGCTACACCTTC
few,18,TRBJ2-6,TRBV9,TRBD1,CASSARGQEISGANVLTF,TGTGCCAGCAGCGCCCGGGGACAGGAGATATCTGGGGCCAACGTCCTGACTTTC
many,16,TRBJ2-5,TRBV3-1,-,CASSQRSAGYQETQYF,TGTGCCAGCAGCCAAAGGAGCGCCGGTTACCAAGAGACCCAGTACTTC
few,13,TRBJ2-7,TRBV3-1,TRBD1,CASSHTGAYEQYF,TGTGCCAGCAGCCACACAGGGGCCTACGAGCAGTACTTC
few,10,TRBJ1-1,TRBV30,-,CASGWTEAFF,TGTGCCTCAGGGTGGACTGAAGCTTTCTTT
-,16,TRBJ2-2,TRBV5-1,TRBD2,CASSLISGKNTGELFF,TGCGCCAGCAGCTTGATTAGCGGGAAGAACACCGGGGAGCTGTTTTTT
-,15,TRBJ2-3,TRBV20-1,-,CSALSPYRSTDTQYF,TGCAGTGCTTTAAGTCCCTACCGAAGCACAGATACGCAGTATTTT
few,15,TRBJ1-2,TRBV9,TRBD1,CASSALDRAVDGYTF,TGTGCCAGCAGCGCCCTTGACAGGGCGGTGGATGGCTACACCTTC
-,16,TRBJ2-5,TRBV7-2,-,CASSLNRLQGGETQYF,TGTGCCAGCAGCCTCAACCGCCTACAGGGAGGGGAGACCCAGTACTTC
-,16,TRBJ2-3,TRBV5-6,-,CASGLGVGRSTDTQYF,TGTGCCAGCGGCTTGGGGGTAGGCAGAAGCACAGATACGCAGTATTTT
-,14,TRBJ1-1,TRBV7-9,-,CASSRVVQDTEAFF,TGTGCCAGCAGCCGAGTTGTCCAGGACACTGAAGCTTTCTTT
-,14,TRBJ2-2,TRBV5-6,TRBD1,CASSWGTGFGELFF,TGTGCCAGCAGCTGGGGGACAGGGTTCGGGGAGCTGTTTTTT
-,16,TRBJ2-7,TRBV4-1,TRBD1,CASSQTGGEASYEQYF,TGCGCCAGCAGCCAAACAGGGGGCGAGGCCTCCTACGAGCAGTACTTC
-,13,TRBJ1-2,TRBV20-1,-,CSASLRTDPGYTF,TGCAGTGCTAGCTTGCGGACAGACCCTGGCTACACCTTC
-,15,TRBJ2-3,TRBV7-9,TRBD1,CASSANRGSTDAQYF,TGTGCCAGCAGCGCTAACAGGGGTAGCACAGATGCGCAGTATTTT